This T cell receptor (beta chain) stems from a study of cytomegalovirus exposure and HLA in healthy donors. The CDR3 extends over 14 amino acids. With V trimmed by 2 bases and J by 6 bases, 6 bases remained unmatched. Germline CDR1 reads KGHSH; CDR2 reads LQKENI. Primers: 60 Vbeta forward and 13 Jbeta reverse. Sequencing used immunoSEQ multiplex PCR; TCRdb keeps in-frame clones, though not all of them. The sample lists about 160,000 clones; roughly four fifths were seen once. The chain is built from TRBV18 and TRBJ1-1; 7 nucleotides line up with TRBD1. The clonotype was recovered from a woman between 18 and 30 years old in good health and CMV-seronegative. Material: PBMCs. The CDR3 is CASSPGTASAEAFF. CDR3 nucleotide sequence: TGTGCCAGCTCACCAGGGACAGCGTCCGCTGAAGCTTTCTTT.